One sample yielded the 5 T cell receptor beta chains listed below, sequenced in a study of identical twins. MiXCR, run by TCRdb on the 5' RACE reads, gives a single entry per CDR3 protein. The sample records approximately 500,000 distinct CDR3 sequences, around 24% being singletons. These data also featured in a second study, about T cells expressing NK-cell markers.

Sequenced input: CD4+ T cells sorted from blood. These receptors were taken from a woman aged 18-29 years in good health.

This clonotype was counted between two and nine times. The gene calls are TRBV7-8 and TRBJ2-7; 10 bases line up with TRBD1. Germline values: CDR1 SGHVS, CDR2 FQNEAQ. The CDR3 covers 15 residues. Trimming took 4 bases from V and 2 from J; bases not matched to a gene: 5. The CDR3 DNA sequence: TGTGCCAGCAGCTCTTGGACAGGGGGAACCTACGAGCAGTACTTC. It translates to CASSSWTGGTYEQYF.

This clonotype has only a few counts. V is TRBV25-1 and J is TRBJ1-6; 7 nucleotides agree with TRBD1. This CDR3 contains 14 residues. V shed 11 bases, J shed 7 bases, and the junction held 11 bases outside the gene matches. CDR1 and CDR2 (germline): MGHDK, SYGVNS. The DNA of the CDR3 is TGTGCCTCAGCTCCGGGACAGATGAATTCACCCCTCCACTTT. This gives the protein CASAPGQMNSPLHF. Drawing the rest from reference TRBV25-1 and TRBJ1-6, the complete variable domain is EADIYQTPRYLVIGTGKKITLECSQTMGHDKMYWYQQDPGMELHLIHYSYGVNSTEKGDLSSESTVSRIRTEHFPLTLESARPSHTSQYLCASAPGQMNSPLHFGNGTRLTVT.

This clonotype was seen at least ten times. The rearrangement links TRBV7-2 to TRBJ2-7; D perhaps matches TRBD2 (6 bases). V was shortened by 2 bases and J by 2 bases, with 10 bases between the two germline ends. This CDR3 contains 14 residues. CDR1 is SGHTA, CDR2 FQGNSA, per germline. CDR3: CASSLRDSPYEQYF. Here the CDR3 DNA reads TGTGCCAGCAGCTTAAGGGACTCTCCCTACGAGCAGTACTTC.

The chain employs TRBV6-2 or TRBV6-3 and TRBJ1-1; the D is unclear. Germline CDR1 and CDR2: MNHEY and SVGEGT. CDR3 length: 13 residues. The V gene lost 2 bases and the J gene lost 6 bases, with 10 bases spanning the gap. This CDR3 reads CASSYIGQSEAFF. The CDR3 nucleotides read TGTGCCAGCAGTTACATCGGGCAGTCTGAAGCTTTCTTT.

The V call is TRBV4-3, the J call TRBJ2-6; tentative D call: TRBD2 (5 bases). The CDR3 runs 17 residues. The germline V gene encodes CDR1 LGHNA and CDR2 YSLEER. The V end was cut by 4 bases, the J end by 0 bases, with 13 bases between. CDR3 bases: TGCGCCAGCAGCCCCGGACTTGCCAGCTCTGGGGCCAACGTCCTGACTTTC. As protein: CASSPGLASSGANVLTF.